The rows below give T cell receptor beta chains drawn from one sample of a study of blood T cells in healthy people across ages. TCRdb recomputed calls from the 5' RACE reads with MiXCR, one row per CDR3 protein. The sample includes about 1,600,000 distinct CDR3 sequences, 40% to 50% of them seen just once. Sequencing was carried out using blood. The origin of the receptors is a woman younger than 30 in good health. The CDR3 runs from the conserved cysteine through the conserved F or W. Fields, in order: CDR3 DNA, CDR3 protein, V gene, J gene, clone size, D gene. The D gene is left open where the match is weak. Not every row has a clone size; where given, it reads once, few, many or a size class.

CDR3nt: TGTGCCAGCAACCGGGACAGGGGTTCTGGGGCCAACGTCCTGACTTTC; CDR3aa: CASNRDRGSGANVLTF; v_gene: TRBV6-6; j_gene: TRBJ2-6; abundance: few; d_gene: TRBD1
CDR3nt: TGTGCCAGCCGAAAAGTGGGTGGCCCCGGGGAGCTGTTTTTT; CDR3aa: CASRKVGGPGELFF; v_gene: TRBV6-1; j_gene: TRBJ2-2; abundance: NA; d_gene: NA
CDR3nt: TGTGCCAGCAGTTACTCGGCTAGCGGGAATGAGCAGTACTTC; CDR3aa: CASSYSASGNEQYF; v_gene: TRBV6-2/TRBV6-3; j_gene: TRBJ2-5; abundance: NA; d_gene: TRBD2
CDR3nt: TGTGCCACCAGCACCCGGACTAGTGGTACAGATACGCAGTATTTT; CDR3aa: CATSTRTSGTDTQYF; v_gene: TRBV15; j_gene: TRBJ2-3; abundance: NA; d_gene: TRBD2
CDR3nt: TGTGCCAGCAGCGCAATCAGGGGGGAAAAACTGTTTTTT; CDR3aa: CASSAIRGEKLFF; v_gene: TRBV3-1; j_gene: TRBJ1-4; abundance: NA; d_gene: TRBD1
CDR3nt: TGTGCCAGCAGTGTACCCGACAGGGGGAGCACAGATACGCAGTATTTT; CDR3aa: CASSVPDRGSTDTQYF; v_gene: TRBV6-1; j_gene: TRBJ2-3; abundance: NA; d_gene: TRBD1
CDR3nt: TGTGCCAGCAGCAAACGATACGGGGAGCTGTTTTTT; CDR3aa: CASSKRYGELFF; v_gene: TRBV7-2; j_gene: TRBJ2-2; abundance: NA; d_gene: NA
CDR3nt: TGTGCCAGCAGTTCAGGGTCGGCAGGGGTTTTTGGGTATGGCTACACCTTC; CDR3aa: CASSSGSAGVFGYGYTF; v_gene: TRBV28; j_gene: TRBJ1-2; abundance: NA; d_gene: NA
CDR3nt: TGTGCCAGCAGCCTTACTAGCGGGAGGCCTAACAATGAGCAGTTCTTC; CDR3aa: CASSLTSGRPNNEQFF; v_gene: TRBV7-6; j_gene: TRBJ2-1; abundance: NA; d_gene: TRBD2
CDR3nt: TGTGCCAGCAGCTTCCTACAGGCTAACTATGGCTACACCTTC; CDR3aa: CASSFLQANYGYTF; v_gene: TRBV5-8; j_gene: TRBJ1-2; abundance: NA; d_gene: NA
CDR3nt: TGTGCCAGCAGTTGGGTACAGGGCGACAATCAGCCCCAGCATTTT; CDR3aa: CASSWVQGDNQPQHF; v_gene: TRBV12-3/TRBV12-4; j_gene: TRBJ1-5; abundance: NA; d_gene: NA
CDR3nt: TGTGCCACCAGTGAAGTTGGACTAGCAAATGAGCAGTTCTTC; CDR3aa: CATSEVGLANEQFF; v_gene: TRBV24-1; j_gene: TRBJ2-1; abundance: many; d_gene: TRBD2
CDR3nt: TGCAGTGCAAGGGGGTGGACTAGCACAGATACGCAGTATTTT; CDR3aa: CSARGWTSTDTQYF; v_gene: TRBV20-1; j_gene: TRBJ2-3; abundance: few; d_gene: NA
CDR3nt: TGCAGTGCCCCGAGAGGCCCCTACAATGAGCAGTTCTTC; CDR3aa: CSAPRGPYNEQFF; v_gene: TRBV20-1; j_gene: TRBJ2-1; abundance: few; d_gene: NA
CDR3nt: TGTGCCAGCAGCTGGGGGGGGACTAGCGGAGACAATGAGCAGTACTTC; CDR3aa: CASSWGGTSGDNEQYF; v_gene: TRBV7-6; j_gene: TRBJ2-5; abundance: NA; d_gene: TRBD2
CDR3nt: TGTGCCAGCAGCTTAGGGGGGTTGGAGACCCAGTACTTC; CDR3aa: CASSLGGLETQYF; v_gene: TRBV5-1; j_gene: TRBJ2-5; abundance: many; d_gene: NA
CDR3nt: TGTGCCAGCAGCTTAGGCAATGAGCAGTTCTTC; CDR3aa: CASSLGNEQFF; v_gene: TRBV12-3/TRBV12-4; j_gene: TRBJ2-1; abundance: many; d_gene: NA
CDR3nt: TGCGCCAGCAGCTTGGCTGCGGGGGGAGGCACTGAAGCTTTCTTT; CDR3aa: CASSLAAGGGTEAFF; v_gene: TRBV5-1; j_gene: TRBJ1-1; abundance: few; d_gene: NA
CDR3nt: TGCAGTGCTAGGCTCCCCCTTGCGTCTCCAAGCACAGATACGCAGTATTTT; CDR3aa: CSARLPLASPSTDTQYF; v_gene: TRBV20-1; j_gene: TRBJ2-3; abundance: few; d_gene: NA
CDR3nt: TGCAGTGCCCATTTAGAGACCCAGTACTTC; CDR3aa: CSAHLETQYF; v_gene: TRBV20-1; j_gene: TRBJ2-5; abundance: NA; d_gene: NA
CDR3nt: TGCAGCGGGACAGGGGGCACTGAGCAGTTCTTC; CDR3aa: CSGTGGTEQFF; v_gene: TRBV29-1; j_gene: TRBJ2-1; abundance: few; d_gene: TRBD1
CDR3nt: TGTGCCAGCAGTCCTCTGGGACAGGAAGAGACCCAGTTCTTC; CDR3aa: CASSPLGQEETQFF; v_gene: TRBV3-1; j_gene: TRBJ2-1; abundance: NA; d_gene: TRBD1
CDR3nt: TGTGCCAGCAGTTACCGTAACGGGCAGCCCCAGCATTTT; CDR3aa: CASSYRNGQPQHF; v_gene: TRBV6-5; j_gene: TRBJ1-5; abundance: once; d_gene: NA
CDR3nt: TGTGCCAGCAGTCTCGGGATCCTTGAGACCCAGTACTTC; CDR3aa: CASSLGILETQYF; v_gene: TRBV7-6; j_gene: TRBJ2-5; abundance: NA; d_gene: NA
CDR3nt: TGTGCCAGCAGTGACGGGACTAGCGGGAGAGAGACCCAGTACTTC; CDR3aa: CASSDGTSGRETQYF; v_gene: TRBV6-4; j_gene: TRBJ2-5; abundance: NA; d_gene: TRBD2
CDR3nt: TGTGCCAGCAGTCCGGGACTAGCGCTCAATGAGCAGTTCTTC; CDR3aa: CASSPGLALNEQFF; v_gene: TRBV6-5; j_gene: TRBJ2-1; abundance: few; d_gene: TRBD2
CDR3nt: TGTGCCACCAGCAGAGACGGACTAGCGGGGGGGAGAGATACGCAGTATTTT; CDR3aa: CATSRDGLAGGRDTQYF; v_gene: TRBV15; j_gene: TRBJ2-3; abundance: few; d_gene: TRBD2
CDR3nt: TGTGCCAGCAGCTGGCACCGACGGAACTCTGGGGCCAACGTCCTGACTTTC; CDR3aa: CASSWHRRNSGANVLTF; v_gene: TRBV6-2/TRBV6-3; j_gene: TRBJ2-6; abundance: NA; d_gene: NA
CDR3nt: TGTGCCAGCAGACCTACCTCAGGGCTCGCTGAAGCTTTCTTT; CDR3aa: CASRPTSGLAEAFF; v_gene: TRBV6-5; j_gene: TRBJ1-1; abundance: NA; d_gene: NA
CDR3nt: TGTGCCAGCAGCCTGGGACAGAGGGTTAGTGGCTACACCTTC; CDR3aa: CASSLGQRVSGYTF; v_gene: TRBV6-5; j_gene: TRBJ1-2; abundance: few; d_gene: TRBD1
CDR3nt: TGCGCCAGCAGCTTGGTCGACGGGGGGAGAGCCTACGAGCAGTACTTC; CDR3aa: CASSLVDGGRAYEQYF; v_gene: TRBV5-1; j_gene: TRBJ2-7; abundance: NA; d_gene: TRBD2
CDR3nt: TGTGCCAGCAGTCCTACGACTAGCGGTTCAAAGGGCAATGAGCAGTTCTTC; CDR3aa: CASSPTTSGSKGNEQFF; v_gene: TRBV12-3/TRBV12-4; j_gene: TRBJ2-1; abundance: NA; d_gene: TRBD2
CDR3nt: TGCGCCGGCAGCCAAGATGGCGGGCAGAAGAAGGATGGCTACACCTTC; CDR3aa: CAGSQDGGQKKDGYTF; v_gene: TRBV4-1; j_gene: TRBJ1-2; abundance: once; d_gene: NA
CDR3nt: TGTGCCAGCAGCTCGAGCAGGGGTTTCACAGATACGCAGTATTTT; CDR3aa: CASSSSRGFTDTQYF; v_gene: TRBV7-2; j_gene: TRBJ2-3; abundance: NA; d_gene: NA
CDR3nt: TGCAGTGCTAGAGATCAGGGTCCAACCCCCTACGAGCAGTACTTC; CDR3aa: CSARDQGPTPYEQYF; v_gene: TRBV20-1; j_gene: TRBJ2-7; abundance: NA; d_gene: NA
CDR3nt: TGTGCCAGCAGCCAAGATCCGAGGGGGGTCGATGAGCAGTACTTC; CDR3aa: CASSQDPRGVDEQYF; v_gene: TRBV3-1; j_gene: TRBJ2-7; abundance: NA; d_gene: NA
CDR3nt: TGCAGTGCCCAGAAGGAGTACAATGAGCAGTTCTTC; CDR3aa: CSAQKEYNEQFF; v_gene: TRBV20-1; j_gene: TRBJ2-1; abundance: NA; d_gene: NA